One and the same sample provided the 19 T cell receptor beta chains below, sequenced in a study of T-cell reconstitution after alpha-beta-depleted transplantation in children. This sample's TCRbeta library carried unique molecular identifier barcodes. Using its own MiXCR run on the PCR reads, TCRdb lists one record per CDR3 protein. The data contain some 590,000 distinct CDR3 sequences, roughly 10% of them singletons. The sequencing used PBMCs from the stem cell graft donor, collected from the stem cell graft. These receptors all stem from a human donor who donated a stem cell graft to a child with acute myeloid leukemia.

V gene TRBV5-1 combines with J gene TRBJ2-2, with unresolved D. This CDR3 spans 16 amino acids. Per the germline V gene, CDR1 is SGHRS and CDR2 is YFSETQ. V was cut by 0 bases and J by 5 bases, with 14 bases left in between. CDR3 nucleotide sequence: TGCGCCAGCAGCTTGGAAGTAGTCGTAGTGACCGGGGAGCTGTTTTTT. Its protein product is CASSLEVVVVTGELFF.

Only a few counts were recorded for this clonotype. The chain employs TRBV3-1 and TRBJ1-5; 9 bases match TRBD1. Germline lookup yields CDR1 LGHDT and CDR2 YNNKEL (reference sequence). With V trimmed by 0 bases and J by 0 bases, 15 bases remained unmatched. The length of the CDR3 is 21 residues. The CDR3 DNA reads as TGTGCCAGCAGCCAAGAGGGAAGGGGGACAGGGAACCCTCTTAGCAATCAGCCCCAGCATTTT. It is translated as CASSQEGRGTGNPLSNQPQHF.

The sample holds many counts of this clonotype. This chain connects TRBV29-1 to TRBJ2-3; D is unclear. The CDR3 loop spans 14 amino acids. Per germline, CDR1 SQVTM and CDR2 ANQGSEA. CDR3: CSGPRPLVTDTQYF. For the CDR3, the DNA is TGCAGTGGTCCAAGGCCCTTGGTGACAGATACGCAGTATTTT.

This clonotype was picked up a small number of times. The V gene is TRBV15, the J gene TRBJ1-5, with D possibly TRBD1 on 5 matching bases. In germline, CDR1 is LNHNV, CDR2 YYDKDF (reference sequence). V shed 1 base and J shed 4 bases, with 11 bases lying between them. This CDR3 has 15 amino acids. CDR3 sequence: CATSRAGLLNQPQHF. The CDR3 bases are TGTGCCACCAGCAGAGCGGGACTCCTGAATCAGCCCCAGCATTTT.

This chain uses TRBV28 with TRBJ2-6, with 8 nucleotides matching TRBD1. CDR1 and CDR2 (germline): MDHEN, SYDVKM. The V segment lost 5 bases and the J segment 3 bases; nucleotides outside the gene matches: 3. This CDR3 has 15 residues. The CDR3 coding sequence is TGTGCCAGCAGTCTCGGGACAGGTGGGGCCAACGTCCTGACTTTC. Its translation is CASSLGTGGANVLTF. Full variable domain (missing parts from reference TRBV28 and TRBJ2-6): DVKVTQSSRYLVKRTGEKVFLECVQDMDHENMFWYRQDPGLGLRLIYFSYDVKMKEKGDIPEGYSVSREKKERFSLILESASTNQTSMYLCASSLGTGGANVLTFGAGSRLTVL.

This clonotype has just a few counts. The genes are TRBV6-4 and TRBJ2-3, with D possibly being TRBD1 (6 bases). The CDR3 is 14 amino acids. The V end lost 3 bases, the J end lost 2 bases, and 9 bases lay between the germline ends. Germline V gene lookup returns CDR1 MRHNA and CDR2 SNTAGT. CDR3 region: CASSDAGATDTQYF. The CDR3 nucleotides read TGTGCCAGCAGTGATGCAGGGGCCACAGATACGCAGTATTTT.

The rearrangement uses TRBV7-8 and TRBJ2-2; tentative D call: TRBD1 (6 bases). V was cut by 8 bases and J by 0 bases, with 13 bases left in between. There are 15 residues in the CDR3. Germline V gives CDR1 SGHVS, CDR2 FQNEAQ. Written as DNA, the CDR3 is TGTGCCAGCGGGGGCCTCTTCCCGAACACCGGGGAGCTGTTTTTT. Amino acid sequence: CASGGLFPNTGELFF.

The sample holds many counts of this clonotype. The CDR3 spells CAWSNGPEVAAFF. CDR3 nucleotide sequence: TGTGCCTGGAGTAACGGCCCGGAGGTAGCAGCTTTCTTT. J is TRBJ1-1 and V is TRBV30; D gene uncertain. The CDR3 runs to 13 residues. Germline-derived CDR1 and CDR2 are GTSNPN and SVGIG (reference sequence). Trimming pared 2 bases from V and 10 bases from J, leaving 17 bases between.

This clonotype was counted many times. The chain recombines TRBV29-1 with TRBJ1-2; D remains ambiguous. V lost 3 bases and J lost 0, with 5 bases in between. Per germline, CDR1 SQVTM and CDR2 ANQGSEA. The CDR3 has 12 amino acids. The CDR3 nucleotides read TGCAGCGTTGAGGGAACTAACTATGGCTACACCTTC. It is translated as CSVEGTNYGYTF.

This clonotype showed up many times. The chain couples TRBV29-1 to TRBJ1-1; tentatively, D is TRBD1 (5 bases). CDR1 is SQVTM, CDR2 ANQGSEA, per germline. The CDR3 spans 11 residues. Trimming cost V 6 bases and J 7 bases, with 12 bases left between them. CDR3 loop: CSVIRQIEAFF. The CDR3 nucleotides read TGCAGCGTAATCCGACAGATTGAAGCTTTCTTT.

The gene calls are TRBV2 and TRBJ1-1; perhaps TRBD1 as D (6 bases). The CDR3 extends over 15 amino acids. Trimming took off 4 bases at V and 1 base at J, with 13 bases between the two ends. Germline lookup yields CDR1 SNHLY and CDR2 FYNNEI. The CDR3, as DNA: TGTGCCAGCAGTGCCCAGGGGACATCGAACACTGAAGCTTTCTTT. Its translation: CASSAQGTSNTEAFF.

This clonotype was picked up one time. The CDR3 DNA reads as TGTGCCAGCAGCTTAACCCGGACAGCTTACGAGCAGTACTTC. Translating it yields CASSLTRTAYEQYF. V is TRBV7-3 and J is TRBJ2-7, with a weak D call TRBD1 (6 bases). Trimming left V 0 bases short and J 4 bases short, with 10 bases between. CDR3 length equals 14 residues. CDR1 and CDR2 (germline): SGHTA, FQGTGA.

The chain joins TRBV7-2 to TRBJ2-5; no definite D call. Trimming stripped 0 bases from V and 4 bases from J, with 6 bases between. The CDR3 sequence is 13 residues long. CDR1 SGHTA and CDR2 FQGNSA come from the germline V gene. CDR3 amino acids: CASSLALSETQYF. For the CDR3, the DNA is TGTGCCAGCAGCTTAGCGCTGTCAGAGACCCAGTACTTC.

This clonotype was seen a few times. The V gene is TRBV15, the J gene TRBJ2-5, with D possibly called TRBD1 or TRBD2 (5 bases each). The germline V and J ends were trimmed by 0 bases and 4 bases, with 15 bases remaining between them. This CDR3 spans 16 amino acids. Looked up from germline, CDR1 is LNHNV and CDR2 is YYDKDF (reference sequence). CDR3 nucleotide sequence: TGTGCCACCAGCAGAGACTCTGGCAGGGAGAGAGAGACCCAGTACTTC. Its protein is CATSRDSGRERETQYF.

The CDR3 nucleotides are TGCGCCAGCAGCTCGGAATCTAGAGACAATGAGCAGTTCTTC. Its translation: CASSSESRDNEQFF. The chain couples TRBV5-1 to TRBJ2-1; D call uncertain. Trimming took off 3 bases at V and 5 bases at J, with 12 bases between the two ends. The CDR3 has 14 amino acids. Per germline, CDR1 SGHRS and CDR2 YFSETQ.

This clonotype was observed a few times. The chain combines TRBV6-1 with TRBJ2-5; 7 nucleotides agree with TRBD2. This CDR3 has 14 residues. Germline values: CDR1 MNHNS, CDR2 SASEGT. Unmatched junction bases numbered 9, after V lost 7 bases and J lost 4 bases. CDR3: CASTGGGLGETQYF. The CDR3 nucleotides read TGTGCCAGCACTGGGGGGGGGTTGGGAGAGACCCAGTACTTC.

This chain uses TRBV7-2 with TRBJ1-2; D is unclear. Germline V gene sequence: CDR1 SGHTA, CDR2 FQGNSA. The V and J ends lost 5 bases and 6 bases respectively, with 10 bases between them. CDR3 length: 12 amino acids. The CDR3 DNA sequence: TGTGCCAGCAGCCAGCCACGCGATGGCTACACCTTC. Protein sequence: CASSQPRDGYTF.

V and J are TRBV6-2 or TRBV6-3 and TRBJ1-5; maybe TRBD1 (5 bases). The CDR3 is 13 amino acids. V was cut by 6 bases and J by 3 bases, with 9 bases left in between. The germline V gene encodes CDR1 MNHEY and CDR2 SVGEGT. CDR3 region: CASSFRDNQPQHF. Here the CDR3 DNA reads TGTGCCAGCAGCTTCAGGGACAATCAGCCCCAGCATTTT.

V gene TRBV5-1 combines with J gene TRBJ2-7, with 10 positions matching TRBD1. With V trimmed by 1 base and J by 2 bases, 3 bases remained unmatched. The germline CDR1 and CDR2 sequences are SGHRS and YFSETQ. The CDR3 is 15 residues long. The DNA of the CDR3 is TGCGCCAGCAGCTTGTTTGGGACAGGGGCCTACGAGCAGTACTTC. As protein: CASSLFGTGAYEQYF.